The 8 T cell receptor beta chains given below trace back to one sample, sequenced in a study of T cell responses to AZD1222 COVID-19 vaccine. Clones were sequenced by immunoSEQ multiplex PCR, and TCRdb holds only the in-frame ones, with some missing. The sample holds about 90,000 clones; around nine tenths are singletons and the top ten take more than 5%. Sequencing used peripheral blood, obtained 28 days after the second AZD1222 dose. Receptor source: an adult who received the AZD1222 COVID-19 vaccine.

The rearrangement joins TRBV5-1 to TRBJ1-2, with TRBD1 identical over 7 bases. V lost 1 base, J lost 7 bases, and 4 bases stayed unmatched. The germline V gene has CDR1 SGHRS and CDR2 YFSETQ. The CDR3 covers 13 residues. The CDR3 region is CASSLRQGVGYTF. CDR3 in DNA: TGCGCCAGCAGCTTGCGCCAGGGGGTTGGCTACACCTTC.

This sequence joins TRBV4-2 and TRBJ1-3; D is uncertain. V lost 3 bases and J 3 bases, leaving 9 bases between the germline ends. Germline values: CDR1 LGHNA, CDR2 YNFKEQ. CDR3 length: 14 amino acids. CDR3 bases: TGTGCCAGCAGCCAGGCGCACAATGGAAACACCATATATTTT. This sequence encodes CASSQAHNGNTIYF.

J is TRBJ2-7 and V is TRBV11-3; D not resolved. The CDR3 runs 12 residues. V was pared by 6 bases and J by 2 bases, with 8 bases between. The germline V gene has CDR1 SGHNT and CDR2 YENEEA. In nucleotides, the CDR3 is TGTGCCAGCAGTTACCTAGCCTACGAGCAGTACTTC. Amino acids: CASSYLAYEQYF.

The chain combines TRBV11-2 with TRBJ1-1; 10 bases match TRBD1. The CDR3 consists of 18 residues. CDR1 SGHAT and CDR2 FQNNGV come from the germline V gene. V lost 4 bases and J lost 4; bases outside the gene matches: 15. The CDR3 loop reads CASSSLRRDRGVGTEAFF. As DNA, the CDR3 is TGTGCCAGCAGCTCCTTGCGCCGGGACAGGGGTGTTGGCACTGAAGCTTTCTTT.

The chain employs TRBV2 and TRBJ2-7, with 8 bases matching TRBD1. Germline CDR1 and CDR2: SNHLY and FYNNEI. Unmatched junction bases numbered 6, after V lost 5 bases and J lost 3 bases. CDR3 length equals 14 residues. Here the CDR3 DNA reads TGTGCCAGCAGTTGGACAGGGCCTAGCTACGAGCAGTACTTC. Translation: CASSWTGPSYEQYF.

The gene calls are TRBV18 and TRBJ2-7, with 9 bases that match TRBD1. Germline CDR1 KGHSH, CDR2 LQKENI. V dropped 3 bases and J dropped 3; count of bases not matched to a gene: 9. CDR3 length: 16 amino acids. The CDR3 region has the DNA TGTGCCAGCTCACCCCCTTCCGGGACAGGGAACTACGAGCAGTACTTC. Translation gives CASSPPSGTGNYEQYF.

The genes are TRBV9 and TRBJ2-7; D not resolved. The CDR3 extends over 15 amino acids. Trimming removed 4 bases from V and 0 bases from J, with 14 bases in between. Germline CDR1 is SGDLS and CDR2 is YYNGEE. The CDR3 loop reads CASSHTTESSYEQYF. In nucleotides, the CDR3 is TGTGCCAGCAGCCATACGACGGAGAGCTCCTACGAGCAGTACTTC.

As for this clone: A far larger clone differs by one base, so this is likely a read error. The V gene is TRBV12-3 or TRBV12-4, the J gene TRBJ2-7; 7 nucleotides align to TRBD1. The V gene end was trimmed by 6 bases and the J gene end by 3 bases; junction bases not matched to a gene: 2. The CDR3 is 12 amino acids. The CDR3 sequence: CASRGQNYEQYF. CDR3 DNA: TGTGCCAGCAGGGGACAGAACTACGAGCAGTACTTC.